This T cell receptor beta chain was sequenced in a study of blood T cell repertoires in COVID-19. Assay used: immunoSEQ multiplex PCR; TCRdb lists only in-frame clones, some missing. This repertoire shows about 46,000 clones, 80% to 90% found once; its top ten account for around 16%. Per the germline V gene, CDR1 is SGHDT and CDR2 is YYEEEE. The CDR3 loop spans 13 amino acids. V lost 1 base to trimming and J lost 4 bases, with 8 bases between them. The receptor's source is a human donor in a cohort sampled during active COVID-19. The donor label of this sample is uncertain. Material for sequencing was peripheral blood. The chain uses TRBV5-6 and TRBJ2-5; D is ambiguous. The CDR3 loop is CASSLFLAETQYF. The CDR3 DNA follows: TGTGCCAGCAGCTTGTTCTTAGCAGAGACCCAGTACTTC.